This T cell receptor beta chain stems from a study of shared clonotypes between healthy human individuals. Only in-frame clones appear in the TCRdb table, and some are missing; sequencing was by immunoSEQ multiplex PCR. The sample records 2 million or so clones, about 95% being singletons. Terminally differentiated effector memory CD45RA+ cells were excluded from the naive CD8 cells, which were CD45RO-negative and positively selected for CCR7. Free of recent acute infections or vaccinations, the donors were healthy HIV-negative adults. This receptor was taken from a man between 18 and 29 years old in good health. Sequences were obtained from naive CD8+ T cells sorted from blood.

CDR3 bases: TGCGCCAGCGGGACTCTGGGAACAGGGGAGCTGTTTTTT. Encoded protein: CASGTLGTGELFF. This chain uses TRBV5-1 with TRBJ2-2, with D possibly matching TRBD2 (6 bases). V lost 7 bases and J lost 8, with 15 bases in between. The CDR3 runs 13 residues. Germline V gives CDR1 SGHRS, CDR2 YFSETQ.